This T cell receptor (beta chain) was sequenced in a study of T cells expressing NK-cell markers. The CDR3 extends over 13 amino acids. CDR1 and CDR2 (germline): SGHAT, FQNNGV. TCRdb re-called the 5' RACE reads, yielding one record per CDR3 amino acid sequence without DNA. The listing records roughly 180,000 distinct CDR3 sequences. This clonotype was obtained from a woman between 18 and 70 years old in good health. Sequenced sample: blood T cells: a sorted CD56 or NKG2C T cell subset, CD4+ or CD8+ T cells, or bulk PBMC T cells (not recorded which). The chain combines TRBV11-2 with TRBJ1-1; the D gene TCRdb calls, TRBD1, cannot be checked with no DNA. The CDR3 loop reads CASSFRQGGETFF.